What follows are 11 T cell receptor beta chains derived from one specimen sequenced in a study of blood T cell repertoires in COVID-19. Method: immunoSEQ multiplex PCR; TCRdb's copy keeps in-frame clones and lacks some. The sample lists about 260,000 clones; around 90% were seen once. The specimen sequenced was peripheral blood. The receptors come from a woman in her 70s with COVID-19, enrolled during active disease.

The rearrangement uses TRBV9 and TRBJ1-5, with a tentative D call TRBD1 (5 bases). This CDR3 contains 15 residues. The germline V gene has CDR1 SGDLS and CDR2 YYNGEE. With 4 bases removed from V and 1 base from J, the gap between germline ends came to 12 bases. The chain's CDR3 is CASSSGGMSNQPQHF. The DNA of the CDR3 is TGTGCCAGCAGCTCCGGGGGGATGAGCAATCAGCCCCAGCATTTT.

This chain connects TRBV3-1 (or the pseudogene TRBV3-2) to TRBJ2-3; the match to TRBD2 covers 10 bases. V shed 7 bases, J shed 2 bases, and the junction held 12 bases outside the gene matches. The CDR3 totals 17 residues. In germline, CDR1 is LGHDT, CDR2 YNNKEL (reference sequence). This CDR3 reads CASTAVASGSYTDTQYF. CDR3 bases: TGTGCCAGCACAGCCGTAGCTAGCGGGAGTTACACAGATACGCAGTATTTT.

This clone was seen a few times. This CDR3 reads CAWSKLSLYGYTF. For the CDR3, the DNA is TGTGCCTGGAGTAAACTTTCCCTCTATGGCTACACCTTC. The chain employs TRBV30 and TRBJ1-2; D gene ambiguous. Per the germline V gene, CDR1 is GTSNPN and CDR2 is SVGIG (reference sequence). With 2 bases removed from V and 4 bases from J, the gap between germline ends came to 11 bases. The CDR3 covers 13 residues.

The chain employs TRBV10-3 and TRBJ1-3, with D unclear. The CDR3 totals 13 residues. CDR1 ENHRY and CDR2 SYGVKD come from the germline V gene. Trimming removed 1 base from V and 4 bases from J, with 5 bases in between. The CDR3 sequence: CAISELHGNTIYF. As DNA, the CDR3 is TGTGCCATCAGTGAGTTACACGGAAACACCATATATTTT.

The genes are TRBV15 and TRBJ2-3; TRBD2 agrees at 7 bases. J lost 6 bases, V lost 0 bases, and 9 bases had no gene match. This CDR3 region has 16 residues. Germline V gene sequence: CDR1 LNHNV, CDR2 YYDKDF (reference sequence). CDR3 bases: TGTGCCACCAGCAGAGATTTCGGGGGGACGGGGGATACGCAGTATTTT. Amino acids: CATSRDFGGTGDTQYF.

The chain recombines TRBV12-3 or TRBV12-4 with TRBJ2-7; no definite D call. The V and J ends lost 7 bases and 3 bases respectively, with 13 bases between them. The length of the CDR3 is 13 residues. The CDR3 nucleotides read TGTGCCAGCACTCTCGGTCGTGGCTACGAGCAGTACTTC. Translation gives CASTLGRGYEQYF.

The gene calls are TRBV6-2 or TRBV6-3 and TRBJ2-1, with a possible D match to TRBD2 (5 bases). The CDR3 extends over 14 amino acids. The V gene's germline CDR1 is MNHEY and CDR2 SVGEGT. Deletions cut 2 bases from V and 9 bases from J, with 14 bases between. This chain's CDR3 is CASSYERAVGEQFF. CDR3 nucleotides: TGTGCCAGCAGTTACGAGAGGGCCGTTGGTGAGCAGTTCTTC.

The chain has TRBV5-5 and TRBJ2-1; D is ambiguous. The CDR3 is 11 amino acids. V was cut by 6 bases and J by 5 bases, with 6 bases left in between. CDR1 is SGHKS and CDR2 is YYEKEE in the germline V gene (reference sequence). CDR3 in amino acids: CASTYNNEQFF. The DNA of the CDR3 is TGTGCCAGCACCTATAACAATGAGCAGTTCTTC. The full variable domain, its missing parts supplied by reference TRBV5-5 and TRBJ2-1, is DAGVTQSPTHLIKTRGQQVTLRCSPISGHKSVSWYQQVLGQGPQFIFQYYEKEERGRGNFPDRFSARQFPNYSSELNVNALLLGDSALYLCASTYNNEQFFGPGTRLTVL.

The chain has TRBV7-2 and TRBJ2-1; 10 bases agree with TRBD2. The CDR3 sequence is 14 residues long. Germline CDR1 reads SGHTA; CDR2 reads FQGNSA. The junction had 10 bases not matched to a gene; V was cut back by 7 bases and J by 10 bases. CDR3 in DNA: TGTGCCAGCACACTAGCGGGGAGGGGTAACGAGCAGTTCTTC. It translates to CASTLAGRGNEQFF. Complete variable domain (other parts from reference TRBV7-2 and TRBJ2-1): GAGVSQSPSNKVTEKGKDVELRCDPISGHTALYWYRQSLGQGLEFLIYFQGNSAPDKSGLPSDRFSAERTGGSVSTLTIQRTQQEDSAVYLCASTLAGRGNEQFFGPGTRLTVL.

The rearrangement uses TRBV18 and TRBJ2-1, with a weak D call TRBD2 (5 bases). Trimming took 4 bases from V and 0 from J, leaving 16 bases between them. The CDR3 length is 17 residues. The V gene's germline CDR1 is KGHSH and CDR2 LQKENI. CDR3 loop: CASSRPAEADSYNEQFF. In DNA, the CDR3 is TGTGCCAGCTCACGACCAGCGGAGGCAGACTCCTACAATGAGCAGTTCTTC.

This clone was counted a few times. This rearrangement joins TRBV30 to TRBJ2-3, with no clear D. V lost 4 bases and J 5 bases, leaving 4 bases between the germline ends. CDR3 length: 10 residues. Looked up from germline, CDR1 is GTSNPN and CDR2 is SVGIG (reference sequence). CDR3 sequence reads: CAWNRDTQYF. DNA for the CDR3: TGTGCCTGGAACAGAGATACGCAGTATTTT.